The rows below give T cell receptor beta chains drawn from one sample of a study of T cells in Graves' hyperthyroidism and ophthalmopathy. One entry per CDR3 protein results from TCRdb running MiXCR on the multiplex PCR reads. The sample consists of about 52,000 distinct CDR3 sequences, roughly 50% of them appearing once. The sequencing input was blood. The receptors shown here come from a woman in her forties or fifties with Graves' ophthalmopathy. Both conserved end residues are part of each CDR3. The order of the fields is clone size, D gene, J gene, V gene, CDR3 DNA, CDR3 protein. D genes are given only for firm matches. Clone size is not always given. Where it is, it says once, few, many or a class for expanded clones.

NA NA TRBJ2-7 TRBV19 TGTGCCAGTAGTATGGAGGGGAGCAGCGTCGGCGAGCAGTACTTC CASSMEGSSVGEQYF
NA NA TRBJ2-2 TRBV24-1 TGTGCCACCAGCTCCCGGGACGTAGGCACCGGGGAGCTGTTTTTT CATSSRDVGTGELFF
many NA TRBJ2-3 TRBV15 TGTGCCACCAGCAGAGGCAACACAGATACGCAGTATTTT CATSRGNTDTQYF
NA NA TRBJ2-2 TRBV2 TGTGCCACGGCCGGGGGGCTGTTTTTT CATAGGLFF
once NA TRBJ2-5 TRBV10-3 TGTGCCATCAGTGAGTCACTAGGGGGGCTAGCGGACCACCAAGAGACCCAGTACTTC CAISESLGGLADHQETQYF
NA TRBD2 TRBJ2-1 TRBV10-3 TGTGCCAGCAGTTACTCGATTACGGGTCTAATGCCGGCGGGAGGGCCGGGAAGTGAGCAGTTCTTC CASSYSITGLMPAGGPGSEQFF
many TRBD2 TRBJ2-5 TRBV5-1 TGCGCCAGCAAGGATCCAGCGGGAGGGGGCGAGACCCAGTACTTC CASKDPAGGGETQYF
few NA TRBJ1-3 TRBV12-3/TRBV12-4 TGTGCCAGCACCTCCCTTGGGAGAAACACCATATATTTT CASTSLGRNTIYF
many TRBD2 TRBJ2-1 TRBV2 TGTGCCAGCAGTGAAGACGGCGGGAGGGCGAATGAGCAGTTCTTC CASSEDGGRANEQFF
medium-sized NA TRBJ1-5 TRBV7-6 TGTGCCAGCAGCTTAGGACCACGCAATCAGCCCCAGCATTTT CASSLGPRNQPQHF
NA NA TRBJ2-5 TRBV20-1 TGCAGTGCCGCGGGGCCCGACCAAGAGACCCAGTACTTC CSAAGPDQETQYF
many TRBD1 TRBJ1-1 TRBV5-1 TGCGCCAGCAGCTTGGCGGGGACAGGGAACACTGAAGCTTTCTTT CASSLAGTGNTEAFF
many NA TRBJ1-2 TRBV20-1 TGCAGTGCCAGGACAGCAAACTATGGCTACACCTTC CSARTANYGYTF
NA NA TRBJ2-1 TRBV7-3 TGTGCCAGCAGCATACAGGGATACAATGAGCAGTTCTTC CASSIQGYNEQFF
many NA TRBJ1-4 TRBV20-1 TGCAGTGCTACGAGAGGGCACGGTTGGGACGAAAAACTGTTTTTT CSATRGHGWDEKLFF
NA NA TRBJ2-1 TRBV7-2 TGTGCCAGCAGCTTAGAAGCAACTAATGAGCAGTTCTTC CASSLEATNEQFF
once NA TRBJ2-1 TRBV7-6 TGTGCTAGCGTGGGGAATGGCGAGCAGTTCTTC CASVGNGEQFF
many TRBD2 TRBJ2-1 TRBV24-1 TGTGCCACCAGTGACCCACTCATTCTAGCGGGAGGAAACAATGAGCAGTTCTTC CATSDPLILAGGNNEQFF
many TRBD1 TRBJ1-1 TRBV5-1 TGCGCCAGCAGCATGACAGGGGAGGAGAACACTGAAGCTTTCTTT CASSMTGEENTEAFF
NA TRBD1 TRBJ2-5 TRBV5-1 TGCGCCAGCAGCTTGGTTGGACAGGGTCGGGAAGAGACCCAGTACTTC CASSLVGQGREETQYF
NA NA TRBJ2-1 TRBV5-1 TGCGCCAGCAGCTTGTACGGGGGTTTGGACGAGCAGCTCTTC CASSLYGGLDEQLF
many TRBD2 TRBJ2-1 TRBV7-9 TGTGCCAGCAGCTTCGGGAGCGGGGGTCTCTACAATGAGCAGTTCTTC CASSFGSGGLYNEQFF
NA NA TRBJ2-1 TRBV24-1 NA CATSDFGGGSHNEQLF
many TRBD1 TRBJ1-4 TRBV27 TGTGCCAGCACCTCTCGGGACAGGGGTGGAGAAAAACTGTTTTTT CASTSRDRGGEKLFF
NA NA TRBJ2-1 TRBV10-2 TGCGCCAGCAGTGATGGCCCAGACAATGAGCAGTTCTTC CASSDGPDNEQFF
medium-sized NA TRBJ2-7 TRBV29-1 TGCAGCGTAACACGTGGGAGTAGAGGAGCAGGCGAGCAGTACTTC CSVTRGSRGAGEQYF
medium-sized NA TRBJ1-1 TRBV10-2 TGCGCCAGCAGTGGGAACACTGAAGCTTTCTTT CASSGNTEAFF
many TRBD2 TRBJ2-2 TRBV5-1 TGCGCCAGCAGCTTTGGGGGGGACACCGGGGAGCTGTTTTTT CASSFGGDTGELFF
many NA TRBJ1-1 TRBV24-1 TGTGCCACCAGTGATGGGGAAAACACTGAAGCTTTCTTT CATSDGENTEAFF
NA NA TRBJ1-5 TRBV7-8 TGTGCCAGCAGCTTAGCGAGGAGCAATGAGCCCCAGCATTTT CASSLARSNEPQHF
many NA TRBJ2-3 TRBV29-1 TGCAGCGCCTTGGTATTCGATACGCAGTATTTT CSALVFDTQYF